This T cell receptor beta chain was obtained from a study of CD8+ T cells in alopecia areata. Study details: Tofacitinib continued for 6 to 18 months and was then withheld for 6 months.

V shed 0 bases, J shed 1 base, and the junction held 5 bases outside the gene matches. The germline gives CDR1 LGHNA, CDR2 YSLEER. The CDR3 runs to 17 residues. About this clone: Its antigen remains unknown.

After isolation, RNA underwent reverse transcription to generate cDNA as the sequencing template. Generated by immunoSEQ multiplex PCR, the TCRdb table keeps only in-frame clones and is missing some. The sample has about 250,000 clones, 45% to 70% seen once. Documented treatment: oral pan-JAK inhibitor, 5-10 mg twice daily. As part of sample collection, lesional scalp punch biopsies and peripheral blood were taken from alopecia areata patients. Study outcomes and limitations: Scalp clonality decreased significantly with tofacitinib, and so did expanded CD8+ clones among the top 100.

The sequence was collected from a human donor with alopecia areata. Sequencing used CD4+ T cells sorted from blood, obtained at week 52, from a patient treated with tofacitinib. The chain has TRBV4-3 and TRBJ2-2; 7 bases map to TRBD1. The CDR3 spells CASSQDRNRGNTGELFF. For the CDR3, the DNA is TGCGCCAGCAGCCAAGATAGGAACAGGGGGAACACCGGGGAGCTGTTTTTT.